The 25 T cell receptor beta chains below all came from one sample that was sequenced in a study of T cell repertoires in cytomegalovirus infection. Their target antigens are unknown. Using its own MiXCR run on the reads, TCRdb lists one record per CDR3 protein. The table records approximately 910,000 distinct CDR3 sequences, more than 25% of them present only once. This specimen was cultured CD8+ T cells from PBMCs, taken from culture after CMV antigen stimulation. The origin of the receptors is a human donor in good health (CMV status not recorded). Some clones in this sample may be carry-over from other donors' samples.

V gene TRBV20-1 combines with J gene TRBJ1-5; no firm D call. There are 12 residues in the CDR3. Germline loops: CDR1 DFQATT, CDR2 SNEGSKA (reference sequence). The CDR3 is CGVIYSNQPQHF. CDR3 coding DNA: TGCGGAGTAATTTATAGCAATCAGCCCCAGCATTTT.

The chain is built from TRBV9 and TRBJ2-5; tentative D call: TRBD2 (6 bases). The V gene lost 3 bases and the J gene lost 5 bases, with 11 bases spanning the gap. This CDR3 has 13 amino acids. The germline CDR1 and CDR2 sequences are SGDLS and YYNGEE. In nucleotides, the CDR3 is TGTGCCAGCAGCGGGGACTTCGCCGAGACCCAGTACTTC. Protein: CASSGDFAETQYF.

At least ten counts were recorded for this clonotype. The rearrangement links TRBV7-2 to TRBJ2-7; D is uncertain. The CDR3 runs to 14 residues. Germline CDR1 reads SGHTA; CDR2 reads FQGNSA. With 4 bases removed from V and 4 bases from J, the gap between germline ends came to 14 bases. CDR3 sequence: CASSSDGYLYEQYF. The DNA of the CDR3 is TGTGCCAGCAGCTCGGACGGTTACCTATACGAGCAGTACTTC.

A remark on this clonotype: The junction does not match germline at one end; this may be a read error. V and J are TRBV15 and TRBJ1-4; D ambiguous. The CDR3 is made up of 12 amino acids. Germline values: CDR1 LNHNV, CDR2 YYDKDF (reference sequence). In DNA form, the CDR3 reads TGTGCCACCAGCAGAACTAACGAAAAACTGTTTTTT. The encoded protein is CATSRTNEKLFF.

This clonotype was seen ten or more times. The chain employs TRBV7-6 and TRBJ2-2; D is unclear. The germline V and J ends were trimmed by 7 bases and 0 bases, with 6 bases remaining between them. The germline V gene has CDR1 SGHVS and CDR2 FNYEAQ. This CDR3 is built from 13 residues. CDR3 amino acids: CASTGTNTGELFF. CDR3 nucleotides: TGTGCCAGCACCGGAACGAACACCGGGGAGCTGTTTTTT.

The chain couples TRBV7-9 to TRBJ2-7; the match to TRBD2 covers 8 bases. Germline CDR1 SEHNR, CDR2 FQNEAQ (reference sequence). CDR3 length: 18 amino acids. Trimming took 0 bases from V and 5 from J; bases not matched to a gene: 15. The CDR3 loop reads CASSLAGGEGSGFHEQYF. As DNA, the CDR3 is TGTGCCAGCAGCTTAGCCGGGGGGGAAGGCAGTGGATTCCACGAGCAGTACTTC.

This clonotype was seen only a few times. The V and J genes are TRBV14 and TRBJ1-1; D is ambiguous. The germline V gene encodes CDR1 SGHDN and CDR2 FVKESK. The CDR3 is 15 amino acids. The V end lost 4 bases, the J end lost 0 bases, and 12 bases lay between the germline ends. In DNA, the CDR3 is TGTGCCAGCAGCCCTCTTGCGTCGATGAACACTGAAGCTTTCTTT. As protein: CASSPLASMNTEAFF.

This chain joins TRBV5-4 and TRBJ2-6, with D perhaps matching TRBD1 (6 bases). Per the germline V gene, CDR1 is SGHNT and CDR2 is YYREEE (reference sequence). V was clipped by 0 bases and J by 0 bases, with 7 bases between them. The CDR3 spans 16 residues. The CDR3 spells CASSLGQVSGANVLTF. In DNA form, the CDR3 reads TGTGCCAGCAGCTTGGGACAGGTCTCTGGGGCCAACGTCCTGACTTTC. Looking up the rest from reference TRBV5-4 and TRBJ2-6 gives the full variable domain: ETGVTQSPTHLIKTRGQQVTLRCSSQSGHNTVSWYQQALGQGPQFIFQYYREEENGRGNFPPRFSGLQFPNYSSELNVNALELDDSALYLCASSLGQVSGANVLTFGAGSRLTVL.

This clonotype was counted only a few times. The J gene is TRBJ2-7, the V gene TRBV6-1; TRBD1 might be the D (6 bases). V lost 4 bases and J 3 bases, leaving 16 bases between the germline ends. The CDR3 is 15 amino acids. In germline, CDR1 is MNHNS, CDR2 SASEGT. CDR3 sequence: CASSGTGQRHYEQYF. Written as DNA, the CDR3 is TGTGCCAGCAGTGGTACAGGACAGAGACACTACGAGCAGTACTTC.

This clonotype was found a few times. The rearrangement links TRBV27 to TRBJ2-7; no firm D call. CDR1 is MNHEY and CDR2 is SMNVEV in the germline V gene (reference sequence). The CDR3 has 16 amino acids. V was pared by 1 base and J by 0 bases, with 13 bases between. CDR3 nucleotide sequence: TGTGCCAGCAGTTTATACGGTTTGGATAGCTCCTACGAGCAGTACTTC. Protein: CASSLYGLDSSYEQYF.

The V call is TRBV7-9, the J call TRBJ2-3; D is undetermined. The CDR3 loop spans 15 amino acids. Trimming pared 3 bases from V and 0 bases from J, leaving 10 bases between. CDR1 is SEHNR, CDR2 FQNEAQ, per germline (reference sequence). Here the CDR3 reads CASSFLGRSTDTQYF. DNA for the CDR3: TGTGCCAGCAGCTTTCTCGGCCGTAGCACAGATACGCAGTATTTT. Complete variable domain (other parts from reference TRBV7-9 and TRBJ2-3): DTGVSQNPRHKITKRGQNVTFRCDPISEHNRLYWYRQTLGQGPEFLTYFQNEAQLEKSRLLSDRFSAERPKGSFSTLEIQRTEQGDSAMYLCASSFLGRSTDTQYFGPGTRLTVL.

This clonotype has only a few counts. This chain joins TRBV27 and TRBJ2-5; D may match TRBD1 or TRBD2 (6 bases each). Germline assignment: CDR1 MNHEY and CDR2 SMNVEV (reference sequence). Trimming removed 3 bases from V and 5 bases from J, with 13 bases in between. The CDR3 contains 14 residues. The DNA for the CDR3 is TGTGCCAGCAGTTTGCTGGGGGGCGTCGAGACCCAGTACTTC. Protein product: CASSLLGGVETQYF.

The sample holds a few counts of this clonotype. The chain carries TRBV4-3 and TRBJ1-3; no reliable D call. The CDR3 sequence is 18 residues long. CDR1 LGHNA and CDR2 YSLEER come from the germline V gene. V was trimmed by 0 bases and J by 0 bases, leaving 15 bases between them. The CDR3 here is CASSQDGAGISSGNTIYF. For the CDR3, the DNA is TGCGCCAGCAGCCAAGATGGAGCGGGAATCAGCTCTGGAAACACCATATATTTT.

This clonotype has a count of ten or more. The rearrangement joins TRBV7-6 to TRBJ2-1; no clear D gene. V was cut by 5 bases and J by 9 bases, with 17 bases left in between. Germline CDR1 SGHVS, CDR2 FNYEAQ. The CDR3 has 14 residues. CDR3 amino acids: CASSPPLGNLEQFF. The DNA of the CDR3 is TGTGCCAGCAGCCCCCCCCTGGGAAACCTTGAGCAGTTCTTC.

The rearrangement uses TRBV7-8 and TRBJ1-2, with D perhaps matching TRBD1 (6 bases). This CDR3 has 18 amino acids. Germline V gene data show CDR1 as SGHVS and CDR2 as FQNEAQ. V was cut by 3 bases and J by 1 base, with 21 bases left in between. In nucleotides, the CDR3 is TGTGCCAGCAGCTTGAGCCCTGGGGGCCGGGGTGATAACTATGGCTACACCTTC. Translation: CASSLSPGGRGDNYGYTF.

The chain couples TRBV5-4 to TRBJ2-3, with TRBD2 matching 7 bases. CDR3 size: 14 residues. Looked up from germline, CDR1 is SGHNT and CDR2 is YYREEE (reference sequence). The J segment lost 6 bases and the V segment lost 5 bases, leaving 9 bases of the junction unmatched. CDR3 bases: TGTGCCAGCAGTAGGGACTACCGGGAGGATACGCAGTATTTT. Its protein product is CASSRDYREDTQYF.

This clonotype has only a few counts. The chain joins TRBV6-6 to TRBJ2-3, with 10 bases matching TRBD2. Germline loops: CDR1 MNHNY, CDR2 SVGAGI (reference sequence). The CDR3 loop spans 17 amino acids. V was pared by 7 bases and J by 2 bases, with 12 bases of the junction left unmatched. CDR3 sequence (DNA): TGTGCCAGCACCTTACTCAAGACTAGCGGGTACACAGATACGCAGTATTTT. This sequence encodes CASTLLKTSGYTDTQYF.

This clonotype was observed many times. As DNA, the CDR3 is TGTGCCAGCAGGCTCCTAGACCTCCGTTCAGATACGCAGTATTTT. Encoded protein: CASRLLDLRSDTQYF. The rearrangement links TRBV7-6 to TRBJ2-3; D is ambiguous. With 6 bases removed from V and 4 bases from J, the gap between germline ends came to 17 bases. Germline V gives CDR1 SGHVS, CDR2 FNYEAQ. The CDR3 runs to 15 residues.

This clonotype was seen a handful of times. V is TRBV4-1 and J is TRBJ1-1; unclear D gene. Between the trimmed V and J ends, which lost 0 bases and 4 bases, there was a span of 9 bases. Germline loops: CDR1 MGHRA, CDR2 YSYEKL. The CDR3 has 14 amino acids. CDR3 amino acids: CASSQEVQSTEAFF. DNA of the CDR3: TGCGCCAGCAGCCAAGAGGTCCAGTCCACTGAAGCTTTCTTT.

The chain has TRBV5-4 and TRBJ2-1; D is ambiguous. This CDR3 has 16 residues. Deletions cut 1 base from V and 2 bases from J, with 13 bases between. Germline V gene data show CDR1 as SGHNT and CDR2 as YYREEE (reference sequence). In DNA, the CDR3 is TGTGCCAGCAGCTTGCAAGGGTTGCTAACCTACAATGAGCAGTTCTTC. Protein product: CASSLQGLLTYNEQFF.

Notes on this clonotype: Given a much more abundant clone one base away, this may be a read error. The V call is TRBV7-2, the J call TRBJ2-7; no firm D call. This CDR3 has 12 amino acids. Looked up from germline, CDR1 is SGHTA and CDR2 is FQGNSA. The V gene lost 5 bases and the J gene lost 6 bases, with 11 bases spanning the gap. In DNA form, the CDR3 reads TGTACCAGCAGCCTAGGCCGCGGCGAGCAGTACGTC. Its protein is CTSSLGRGEQYV.

The rearrangement uses TRBV6-2 or TRBV6-3 and TRBJ2-7; D call uncertain. Trimming removed 5 bases from V and 6 bases from J, with 14 bases in between. Per the germline V gene, CDR1 is MNHEY and CDR2 is SVGEGT. This CDR3 region has 13 residues. CDR3 residues: CASSESIRPEQYF. In DNA, the CDR3 is TGTGCCAGCAGTGAATCCATTAGACCCGAGCAGTACTTC.

This clonotype was found a few times. The chain is built from TRBV27 and TRBJ2-3; the match to TRBD2 covers 7 bases. V gave up 3 bases and J gave up 0 bases; unmatched junction bases: 9. The CDR3 is made up of 17 amino acids. The germline V gene has CDR1 MNHEY and CDR2 SMNVEV (reference sequence). The CDR3 reads CASSLIAAGPSTDTQYF. DNA for the CDR3: TGTGCCAGCAGTTTGATTGCAGCGGGGCCAAGCACAGATACGCAGTATTTT.

The rearrangement uses TRBV4-3 and TRBJ1-5; the match to TRBD1 covers 9 bases. The CDR3 is 15 residues long. The junction had 3 bases not matched to a gene; V was cut back by 0 bases and J by 6 bases. In germline, CDR1 is LGHNA, CDR2 YSLEER. CDR3 amino acids: CASSQEGQGGQPQHF. For the CDR3, the DNA is TGCGCCAGCAGCCAAGAGGGACAGGGCGGTCAGCCCCAGCATTTT.

On this clonotype itself: The DNA is left out, because the CDR3 cannot be placed on it with certainty; the CDR3 is given as TCRdb lists it. The chain recombines TRBV27 with TRBJ1-6. The CDR3 length equals 15 residues, ends included. Germline values: CDR1 MNHEY, CDR2 SMNVEV (reference sequence). This CDR3 is CASSSVRGRDSPLHF.